These 10 T cell receptor beta chains were all obtained from the same sample, sequenced in a study of neurological immune-mediated disorders. Each CDR3 protein gets one entry after TCRdb re-called the 5' RACE reads with MiXCR. Of 50,000 or so distinct CDR3 sequences listed, about 3.7% are singletons. Input material: PBMCs. The source is a man aged 35-49 years with multiple sclerosis.

This clonotype was counted many times. This chain uses TRBV28 with TRBJ1-5; no definite D call. Germline V lookup: CDR1 MDHEN, CDR2 SYDVKM. Trimming cost V 2 bases and J 3 bases, with 8 bases left between them. This CDR3 is 14 amino acids long. The DNA of the CDR3 is TGTGCCAGCAGTTTAATGGGATCCAATCAGCCCCAGCATTTT. Protein product: CASSLMGSNQPQHF.

This clonotype was recorded many times. This rearrangement joins TRBV12-3 or TRBV12-4 to TRBJ1-1; D gene uncertain. The CDR3 is 12 residues long. V shed 1 base and J shed 5 bases, with 5 bases lying between them. CDR3 DNA sequence: TGTGCCAGCAGTTTAGGGGTAACTGAAGCTTTCTTT. Translation: CASSLGVTEAFF.

This clonotype has at least ten counts. V is TRBV14 and J is TRBJ1-1; D remains ambiguous. The germline V and J ends were trimmed by 5 bases and 6 bases, with 13 bases remaining between them. CDR1 SGHDN and CDR2 FVKESK come from the germline V gene. The CDR3 has 13 amino acids. In nucleotides, the CDR3 is TGTGCCAGCAGCTCTACGTCCGGGGCTGAAGCTTTCTTT. Translated: CASSSTSGAEAFF.

There are many counts of this clonotype. The V and J genes are TRBV12-3 or TRBV12-4 and TRBJ1-1; 7 bases are shared with TRBD1. The CDR3 contains 15 residues. V gave up 7 bases and J gave up 3 bases; unmatched junction bases: 11. The DNA of the CDR3 is TGTGCCAGCATCGACCGGGACAGATATTACACTGAAGCTTTCTTT. This gives the protein CASIDRDRYYTEAFF.

This clonotype was seen repeatedly, ten times or more. This chain connects TRBV12-3 or TRBV12-4 to TRBJ2-3; 14 nucleotides align to TRBD2. The V gene end was trimmed by 5 bases and the J gene end by 5 bases; junction bases not matched to a gene: 9. This CDR3 region has 17 residues. This chain's CDR3 is CASSTQTSGGALDTQYF. For the CDR3, the DNA is TGTGCCAGCAGTACTCAGACTAGCGGGGGGGCCCTAGATACGCAGTATTTT.

This clonotype showed up many times. CDR3 nucleotides: TGTGCCAGCAGCTTAGTACTAGCGGGCATGGGTGAGCAGTTCTTC. Protein: CASSLVLAGMGEQFF. The rearrangement links TRBV7-3 to TRBJ2-1; 9 bases agree with TRBD2. There are 15 residues in the CDR3. V was pared by 2 bases and J by 9 bases, with 8 bases of the junction left unmatched. Germline V gene lookup returns CDR1 SGHTA and CDR2 FQGTGA. Based on the CDR3 plus reference TRBV7-3 and TRBJ2-1, the full variable domain is GAGVSQTPSNKVTEKGKYVELRCDPISGHTALYWYRQSLGQGPEFLIYFQGTGAADDSGLPNDRFFAVRPEGSVSTLKIQRTERGDSAVYLCASSLVLAGMGEQFFGPGTRLTVL.

The sample holds many counts of this clonotype. J is TRBJ2-7 and V is TRBV7-2; D may match TRBD1 or TRBD2 (6 bases each). Germline V gene lookup returns CDR1 SGHTA and CDR2 FQGNSA. The ends were cut back, 5 bases at V and 0 bases at J, with 14 bases in the middle. The CDR3 is made up of 15 amino acids. This chain's CDR3 is CASSPAGGRSYEQYF. The CDR3 nucleotides read TGTGCCAGCAGCCCAGCCGGGGGCCGCTCCTACGAGCAGTACTTC. Looking up the rest from reference TRBV7-2 and TRBJ2-7 gives the full variable domain: GAGVSQSPSNKVTEKGKDVELRCDPISGHTALYWYRQSLGQGLEFLIYFQGNSAPDKSGLPSDRFSAERTGGSVSTLTIQRTQQEDSAVYLCASSPAGGRSYEQYFGPGTRLTVT.

This clonotype is categorized as medium-sized. The J gene is TRBJ2-2, the V gene TRBV6-5; TRBD1 matches 7 bases. The junction had 11 bases not matched to a gene; V was cut back by 5 bases and J by 5 bases. The CDR3 spans 16 residues. Germline CDR1 and CDR2: MNHEY and SVGAGI. CDR3 nucleotide sequence: TGTGCCAGCAGTGCCGGGACAGCCTTTGTTACCGGGGAGCTGTTTTTT. Translation: CASSAGTAFVTGELFF.

This clonotype has a count of ten or more. This chain connects TRBV5-1 to TRBJ2-5; the match to TRBD2 covers 8 bases. Unmatched junction bases numbered 10, after V lost 4 bases and J lost 2 bases. The CDR3 is 16 residues long. Per germline, CDR1 SGHRS and CDR2 YFSETQ. CDR3 sequence (DNA): TGCGCCAGCAGCCGGGGAGCGGGGGAAGCTCAAGAGACCCAGTACTTC. Translating gives CASSRGAGEAQETQYF. The entire variable domain, with the rest obtained from reference TRBV5-1 and TRBJ2-5, is as follows: KAGVTQTPRYLIKTRGQQVTLSCSPISGHRSVSWYQQTPGQGLQFLFEYFSETQRNKGNFPGRFSGRQFSNSRSEMNVSTLELGDSALYLCASSRGAGEAQETQYFGPGTRLLVL.

This clonotype was counted ten times or more. The chain recombines TRBV7-2 with TRBJ1-1; maybe TRBD1 (5 bases). From germline, CDR1 is SGHTA and CDR2 FQGNSA. This CDR3 has 13 amino acids. Trimming shortened V by 7 bases and J by 5 bases, and 14 bases separated the two germline ends. The CDR3 is CASTSGQGTEAFF. The CDR3 bases are TGTGCCAGCACATCGGGGCAGGGTACTGAAGCTTTCTTT.